This T cell receptor (beta chain) was documented in a study of monozygotic twins with inflammatory bowel disease. CDR1 SGHNT and CDR2 YYREEE come from the germline V gene (reference sequence). The CDR3 length is 16 residues. No sorting of T cells preceded isolation of total RNA from whole blood. Researchers generated cDNA in eight separate reactions per sample. Using the 5' RACE reads, TCRdb records one entry per CDR3 protein without DNA. The sample has approximately 330,000 distinct CDR3 sequences. This receptor was taken from a human donor with ulcerative colitis or Crohn's disease, or a healthy co-twin of an affected twin (not recorded which). Sequencing was done on a sample of blood. The genes are TRBV5-4 and TRBJ1-1; there is no DNA to check the TCRdb D call of TRBD1. The CDR3 sequence: CASTIDRRSMNTEAFF.